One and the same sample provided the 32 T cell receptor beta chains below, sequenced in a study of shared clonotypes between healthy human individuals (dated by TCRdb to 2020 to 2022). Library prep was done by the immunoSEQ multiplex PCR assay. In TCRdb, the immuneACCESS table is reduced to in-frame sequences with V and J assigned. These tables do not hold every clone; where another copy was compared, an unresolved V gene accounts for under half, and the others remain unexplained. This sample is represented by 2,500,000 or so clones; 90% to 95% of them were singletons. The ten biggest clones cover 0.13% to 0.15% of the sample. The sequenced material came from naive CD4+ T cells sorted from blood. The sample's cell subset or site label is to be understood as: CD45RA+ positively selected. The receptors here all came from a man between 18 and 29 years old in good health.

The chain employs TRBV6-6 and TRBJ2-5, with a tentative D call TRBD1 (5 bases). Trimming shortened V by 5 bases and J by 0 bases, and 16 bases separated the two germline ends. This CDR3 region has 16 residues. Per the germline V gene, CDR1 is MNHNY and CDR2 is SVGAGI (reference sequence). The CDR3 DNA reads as TGTGCCAGCAGTAGGGGAACCACGATAAACCAAGAGACCCAGTACTTC. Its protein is CASSRGTTINQETQYF.

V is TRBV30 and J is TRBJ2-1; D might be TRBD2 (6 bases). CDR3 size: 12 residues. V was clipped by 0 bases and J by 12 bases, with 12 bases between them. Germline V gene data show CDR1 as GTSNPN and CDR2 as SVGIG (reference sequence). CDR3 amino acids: CAWSVKTAGQFF. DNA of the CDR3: TGTGCCTGGAGTGTTAAGACAGCGGGGCAGTTCTTC.

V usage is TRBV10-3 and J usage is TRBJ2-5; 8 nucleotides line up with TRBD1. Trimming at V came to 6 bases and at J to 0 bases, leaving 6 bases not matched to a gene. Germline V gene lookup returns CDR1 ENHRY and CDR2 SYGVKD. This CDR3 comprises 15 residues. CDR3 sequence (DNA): TGTGCCATCAGGAAGACAGGGGCTAACCAAGAGACCCAGTACTTC. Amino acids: CAIRKTGANQETQYF.

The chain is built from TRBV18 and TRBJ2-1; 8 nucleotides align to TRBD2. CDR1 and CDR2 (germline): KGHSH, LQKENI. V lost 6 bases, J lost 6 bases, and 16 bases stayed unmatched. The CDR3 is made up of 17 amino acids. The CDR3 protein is CASSTSNGGAGANEQFF. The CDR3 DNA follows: TGTGCCAGCTCCACATCAAACGGGGGAGCGGGGGCCAATGAGCAGTTCTTC.

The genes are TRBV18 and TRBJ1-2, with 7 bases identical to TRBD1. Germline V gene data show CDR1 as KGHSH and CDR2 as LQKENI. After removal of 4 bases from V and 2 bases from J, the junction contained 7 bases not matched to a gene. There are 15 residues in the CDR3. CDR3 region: CASSQRQGNNYGYTF. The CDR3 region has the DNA TGTGCCAGCTCACAACGACAGGGCAACAACTATGGCTACACCTTC. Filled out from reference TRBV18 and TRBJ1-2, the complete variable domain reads NAGVMQNPRHLVRRRGQEARLRCSPMKGHSHVYWYRQLPEEGLKFMVYLQKENIIDESGMPKERFSAEFPKEGPSILRIQQVVRGDSAAYFCASSQRQGNNYGYTFGSGTRLTVV.

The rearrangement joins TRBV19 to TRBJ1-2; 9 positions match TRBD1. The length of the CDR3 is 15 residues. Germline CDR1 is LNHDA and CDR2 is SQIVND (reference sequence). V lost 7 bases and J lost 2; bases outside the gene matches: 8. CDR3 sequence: CASTPGQGPNYGYTF. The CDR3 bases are TGTGCCAGTACTCCGGGACAGGGCCCGAACTATGGCTACACCTTC.

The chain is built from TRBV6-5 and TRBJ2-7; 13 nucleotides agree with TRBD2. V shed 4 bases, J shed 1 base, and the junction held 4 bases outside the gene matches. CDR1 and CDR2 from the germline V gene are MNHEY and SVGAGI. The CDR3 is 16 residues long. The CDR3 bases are TGTGCCAGCAGTTCCAAGACTAGCGGGAGGTCCTACGAGCAGTACTTC. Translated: CASSSKTSGRSYEQYF.

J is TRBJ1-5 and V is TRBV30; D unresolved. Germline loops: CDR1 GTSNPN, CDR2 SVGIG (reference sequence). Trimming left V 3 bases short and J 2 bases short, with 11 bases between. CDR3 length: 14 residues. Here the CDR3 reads CAWSWEAGNQPQHF. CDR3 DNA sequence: TGTGCCTGGAGCTGGGAAGCGGGCAATCAGCCCCAGCATTTT. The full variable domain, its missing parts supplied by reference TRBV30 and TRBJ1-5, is SQTIHQWPATLVQPVGSPLSLECTVEGTSNPNLYWYRQAAGRGLQLLFYSVGIGQISSEVPQNLSASRPQDRQFILSSKKLLLSDSGFYLCAWSWEAGNQPQHFGDGTRLSIL.

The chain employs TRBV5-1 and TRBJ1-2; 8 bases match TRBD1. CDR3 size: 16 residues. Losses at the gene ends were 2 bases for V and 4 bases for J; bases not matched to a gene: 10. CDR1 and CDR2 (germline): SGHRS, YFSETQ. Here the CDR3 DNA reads TGCGCCAGCAGCTTCATTGGGACAGGTATTAGCTATGGCTACACCTTC. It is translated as CASSFIGTGISYGYTF.

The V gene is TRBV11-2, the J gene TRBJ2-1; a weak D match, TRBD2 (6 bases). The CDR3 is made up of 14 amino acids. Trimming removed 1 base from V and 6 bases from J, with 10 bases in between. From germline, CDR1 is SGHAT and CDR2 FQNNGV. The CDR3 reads CASSLGTSSNEQFF. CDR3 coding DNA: TGTGCCAGCAGCTTAGGAACTAGCTCCAATGAGCAGTTCTTC.

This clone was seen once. The CDR3 protein is CASSANGEGNTEAFF. The CDR3 nucleotides read TGTGCCAGCAGTGCGAATGGGGAGGGGAACACTGAAGCTTTCTTT. The chain combines TRBV2 with TRBJ1-1; D is unresolved. V lost 4 bases to trimming and J lost 1 base, with 13 bases between them. This CDR3 is built from 15 residues. Per the germline V gene, CDR1 is SNHLY and CDR2 is FYNNEI.

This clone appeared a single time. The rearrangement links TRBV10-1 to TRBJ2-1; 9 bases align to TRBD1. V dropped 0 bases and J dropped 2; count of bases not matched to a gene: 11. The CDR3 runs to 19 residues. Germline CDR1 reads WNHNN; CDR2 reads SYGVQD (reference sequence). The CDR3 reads CASSESGTGLQRTYNEQFF. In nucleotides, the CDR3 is TGCGCCAGCAGTGAGTCCGGGACAGGGCTTCAGAGGACCTACAATGAGCAGTTCTTC.

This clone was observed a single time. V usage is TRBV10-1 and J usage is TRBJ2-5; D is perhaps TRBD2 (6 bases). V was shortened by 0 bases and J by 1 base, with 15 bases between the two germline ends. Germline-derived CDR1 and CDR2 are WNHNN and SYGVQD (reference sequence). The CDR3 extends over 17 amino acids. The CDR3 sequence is CASSESKGEAGQETQYF. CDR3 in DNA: TGCGCCAGCAGTGAGTCGAAAGGGGAGGCAGGCCAAGAGACCCAGTACTTC.

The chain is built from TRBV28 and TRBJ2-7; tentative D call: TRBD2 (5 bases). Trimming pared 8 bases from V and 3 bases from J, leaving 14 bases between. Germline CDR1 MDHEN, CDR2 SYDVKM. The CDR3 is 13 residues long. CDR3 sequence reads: CASAGGPLYEQYF. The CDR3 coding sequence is TGTGCCAGCGCCGGAGGCCCCCTCTACGAGCAGTACTTC.

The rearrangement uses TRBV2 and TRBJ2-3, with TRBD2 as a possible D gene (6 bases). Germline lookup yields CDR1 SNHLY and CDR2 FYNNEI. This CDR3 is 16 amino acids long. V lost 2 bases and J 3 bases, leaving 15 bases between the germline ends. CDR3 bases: TGTGCCAGCAGTGAATGGACGGGAGATGGAACAGATACGCAGTATTTT. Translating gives CASSEWTGDGTDTQYF. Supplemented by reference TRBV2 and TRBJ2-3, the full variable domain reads EPEVTQTPSHQVTQMGQEVILRCVPISNHLYFYWYRQILGQKVEFLVSFYNNEISEKSEIFDDQFSVERPDGSNFTLKIRSTKLEDSAMYFCASSEWTGDGTDTQYFGPGTRLTVL.

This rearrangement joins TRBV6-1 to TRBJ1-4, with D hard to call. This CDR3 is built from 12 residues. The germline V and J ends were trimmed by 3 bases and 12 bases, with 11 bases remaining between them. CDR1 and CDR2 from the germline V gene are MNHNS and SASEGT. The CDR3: CASSDIPVQLFF. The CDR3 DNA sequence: TGTGCCAGCAGTGATATCCCAGTACAACTGTTTTTT.

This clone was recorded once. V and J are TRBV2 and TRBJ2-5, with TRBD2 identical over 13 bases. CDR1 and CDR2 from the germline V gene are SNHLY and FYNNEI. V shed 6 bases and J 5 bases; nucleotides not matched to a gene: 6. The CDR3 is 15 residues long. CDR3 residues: CASRWTSGGGETQYF. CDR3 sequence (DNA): TGTGCCAGCAGATGGACTAGCGGGGGAGGTGAGACCCAGTACTTC.

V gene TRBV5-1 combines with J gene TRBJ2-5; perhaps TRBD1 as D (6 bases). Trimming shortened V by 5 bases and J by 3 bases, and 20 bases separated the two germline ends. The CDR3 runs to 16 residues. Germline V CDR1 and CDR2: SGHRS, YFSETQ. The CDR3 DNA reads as TGCGCCAGCAGAATGGAATTGGACAGAAAAAAAGAGACCCAGTACTTC. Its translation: CASRMELDRKKETQYF.

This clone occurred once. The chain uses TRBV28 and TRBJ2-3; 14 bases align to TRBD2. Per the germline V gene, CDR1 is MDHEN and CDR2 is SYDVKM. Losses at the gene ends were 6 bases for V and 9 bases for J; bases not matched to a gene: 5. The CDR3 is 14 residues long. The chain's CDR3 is CASSLTSGRATQYF. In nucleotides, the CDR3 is TGTGCCAGCAGCCTGACTAGCGGGAGGGCCACGCAGTATTTT.

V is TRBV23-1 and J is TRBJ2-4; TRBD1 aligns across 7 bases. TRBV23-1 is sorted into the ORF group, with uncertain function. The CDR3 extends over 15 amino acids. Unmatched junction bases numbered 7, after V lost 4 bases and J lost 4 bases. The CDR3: CASSPPGDRKNIQYF. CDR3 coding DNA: TGCGCCAGCAGTCCTCCCGGGGACAGAAAAAACATTCAGTACTTC.

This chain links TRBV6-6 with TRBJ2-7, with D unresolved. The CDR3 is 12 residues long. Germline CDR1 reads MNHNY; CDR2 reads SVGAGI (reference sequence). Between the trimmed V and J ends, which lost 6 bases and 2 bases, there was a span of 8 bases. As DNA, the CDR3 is TGTGCCAGCAGCCGACAAGCCTACGAGCAGTACTTC. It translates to CASSRQAYEQYF.

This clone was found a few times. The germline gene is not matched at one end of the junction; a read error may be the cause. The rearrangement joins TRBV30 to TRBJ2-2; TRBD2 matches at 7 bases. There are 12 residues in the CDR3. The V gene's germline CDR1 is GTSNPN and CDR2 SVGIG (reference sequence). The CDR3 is CAGRDGQGELFF. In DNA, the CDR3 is TGTGCCGGGAGGGATGGGCAGGGGGAGCTGTTTTTT.

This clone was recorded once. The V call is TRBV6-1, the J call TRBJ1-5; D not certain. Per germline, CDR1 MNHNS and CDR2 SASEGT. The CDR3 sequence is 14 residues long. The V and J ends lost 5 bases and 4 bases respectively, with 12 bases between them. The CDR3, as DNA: TGTGCCAGCAGTCAAGACGGGAAAAATCAGCCCCAGCATTTT. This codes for CASSQDGKNQPQHF.

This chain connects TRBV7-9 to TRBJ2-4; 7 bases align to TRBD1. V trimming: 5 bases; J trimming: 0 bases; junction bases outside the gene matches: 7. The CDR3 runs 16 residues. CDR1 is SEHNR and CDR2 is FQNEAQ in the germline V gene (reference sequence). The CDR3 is CASSPRQGLAKNIQYF. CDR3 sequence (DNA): TGTGCCAGCAGCCCACGACAGGGTTTAGCCAAAAACATTCAGTACTTC.

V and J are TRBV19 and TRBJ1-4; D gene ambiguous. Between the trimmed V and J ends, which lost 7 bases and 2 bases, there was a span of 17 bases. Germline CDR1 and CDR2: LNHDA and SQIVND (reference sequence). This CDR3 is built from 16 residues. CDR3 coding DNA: TGTGCCAGTACCCCGGCAGATCATCCTACTAATGAAAAACTGTTTTTT. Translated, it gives CASTPADHPTNEKLFF.

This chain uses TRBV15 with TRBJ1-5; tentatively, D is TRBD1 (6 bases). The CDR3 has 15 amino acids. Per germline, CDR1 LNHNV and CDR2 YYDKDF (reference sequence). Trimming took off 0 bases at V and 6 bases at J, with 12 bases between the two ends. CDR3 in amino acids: CATSRDRGGSQPQHF. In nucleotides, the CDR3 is TGTGCCACCAGCAGAGACAGGGGCGGGAGTCAGCCCCAGCATTTT.

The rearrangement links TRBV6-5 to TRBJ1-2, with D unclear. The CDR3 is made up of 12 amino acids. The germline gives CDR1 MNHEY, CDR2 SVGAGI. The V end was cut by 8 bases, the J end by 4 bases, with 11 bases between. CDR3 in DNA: TGTGCCAGCTCCGAGGGCCGCTATGGCTACACCTTC. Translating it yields CASSEGRYGYTF.

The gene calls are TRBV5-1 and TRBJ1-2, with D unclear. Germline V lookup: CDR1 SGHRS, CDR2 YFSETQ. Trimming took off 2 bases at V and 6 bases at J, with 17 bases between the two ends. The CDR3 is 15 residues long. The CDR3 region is CASSFGIGESHGYTF. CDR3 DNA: TGCGCCAGCAGCTTTGGGATAGGCGAATCCCATGGCTACACCTTC.

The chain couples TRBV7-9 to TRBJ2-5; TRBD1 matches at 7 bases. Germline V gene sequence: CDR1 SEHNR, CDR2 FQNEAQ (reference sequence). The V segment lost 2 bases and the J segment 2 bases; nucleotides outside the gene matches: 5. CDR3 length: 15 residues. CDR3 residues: CASSLPTGVQETQYF. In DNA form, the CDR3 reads TGTGCCAGCAGCTTACCAACAGGGGTTCAAGAGACCCAGTACTTC.

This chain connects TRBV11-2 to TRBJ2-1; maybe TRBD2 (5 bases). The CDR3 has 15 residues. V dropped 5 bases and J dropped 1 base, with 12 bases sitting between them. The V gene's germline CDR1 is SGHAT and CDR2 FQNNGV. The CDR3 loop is CASSAQPGSYNEQFF. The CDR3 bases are TGTGCCAGCAGCGCCCAACCGGGGTCCTACAATGAGCAGTTCTTC.

The CDR3 region is CASSLVAGTSGLNEQFF. In nucleotides, the CDR3 is TGCGCCAGCAGCTTGGTCGCCGGGACTAGCGGCCTCAATGAGCAGTTCTTC. The chain joins TRBV5-1 to TRBJ2-1; 11 positions match TRBD2. The CDR3 extends over 17 amino acids. V shed 0 bases, J shed 6 bases, and the junction held 8 bases outside the gene matches. Germline V lookup: CDR1 SGHRS, CDR2 YFSETQ.

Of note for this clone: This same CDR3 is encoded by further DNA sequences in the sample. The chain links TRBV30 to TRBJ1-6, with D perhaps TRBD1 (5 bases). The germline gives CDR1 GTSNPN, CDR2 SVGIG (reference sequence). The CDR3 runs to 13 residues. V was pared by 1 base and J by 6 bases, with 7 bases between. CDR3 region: CAWSGQPNSPLHF. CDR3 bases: TGTGCCTGGAGTGGACAGCCTAATTCACCCCTCCACTTT.